The 31 T cell receptor beta chains below all came from one sample that was sequenced in a study of T cell changes during pregnancy in multiple sclerosis. Repertoires were generated with immunoSEQ multiplex PCR, while TCRdb's copy carries only in-frame clones and drops some. The sample includes approximately 69,000 clones, over 85% of them seen just once. The sample in question was peripheral blood, obtained in the second trimester of pregnancy. The receptors were sampled from a female donor in good health, enrolled as a control in a pregnancy study.

This sequence joins TRBV4-3 and TRBJ1-2, with D unclear. V was pared by 0 bases and J by 3 bases, with 11 bases between. The CDR3 covers 15 residues. CDR1 and CDR2 (germline): LGHNA, YSLEER. The CDR3: CASSQERDSDYGYTF. In nucleotides, the CDR3 is TGCGCCAGCAGCCAAGAGCGGGATAGCGACTATGGCTACACCTTC.

V and J are TRBV9 and TRBJ1-6, with a possible D match to TRBD1 (5 bases). Germline-derived CDR1 and CDR2 are SGDLS and YYNGEE. The V gene lost 4 bases and the J gene lost 7 bases, with 9 bases spanning the gap. The length of the CDR3 is 13 residues. The CDR3 coding sequence is TGTGCCAGCAGCCCTAGACAGAATTCACCCCTCCACTTT. Residues: CASSPRQNSPLHF.

The J gene is TRBJ2-1, the V gene TRBV7-2; D may be TRBD2 (7 bases). V was cut by 6 bases and J by 0 bases, with 21 bases left in between. This CDR3 is 18 amino acids long. Germline loops: CDR1 SGHTA, CDR2 FQGNSA. CDR3 nucleotide sequence: TGTGCCAGCAGAACACGTAGGGGGGGCTTAAGCTCCTACAATGAGCAGTTCTTC. Translating gives CASRTRRGGLSSYNEQFF.

V gene TRBV10-3 combines with J gene TRBJ1-5; 10 bases match TRBD1. V was clipped by 2 bases and J by 6 bases; unmatched bases: 1. The V gene's germline CDR1 is ENHRY and CDR2 SYGVKD. CDR3 length: 14 amino acids. CDR3 loop: CAISEDRGLQPQHF. The CDR3 nucleotides are TGTGCCATCAGTGAGGACAGGGGGCTTCAGCCCCAGCATTTT.

This rearrangement joins TRBV6-5 to TRBJ1-2, with D perhaps TRBD1 (6 bases). V lost 0 bases to trimming and J lost 8 bases, with 10 bases between them. Germline V gene data show CDR1 as MNHEY and CDR2 as SVGAGI. The CDR3 is 13 amino acids. CDR3 sequence: CASSYSRGGGYTF. The DNA for the CDR3 is TGTGCCAGCAGTTACTCAAGGGGGGGCGGCTACACCTTC.

The chain couples TRBV28 to TRBJ2-7, with TRBD1 matching over 7 bases. This CDR3 spans 16 amino acids. With V trimmed by 6 bases and J by 3 bases, 14 bases remained unmatched. The V gene's germline CDR1 is MDHEN and CDR2 SYDVKM. In DNA, the CDR3 is TGTGCCAGCAGCCCTACCCTGACAGGGAAAAACTACGAGCAGTACTTC. Residues: CASSPTLTGKNYEQYF.

The chain uses TRBV12-5 and TRBJ1-5; D is unresolved. Trimming took off 5 bases at V and 0 bases at J, with 8 bases between the two ends. The germline gives CDR1 LGHNT, CDR2 FRNRAP. The CDR3 is 14 amino acids. Written as DNA, the CDR3 is TGTGCTAGTGGTCCCGAGCGTAGCAATCAGCCCCAGCATTTT. Translated: CASGPERSNQPQHF.

CDR3 protein: CASRSPGQKGNTIYF. The DNA of the CDR3 is TGCGCCAGCAGGTCTCCGGGACAGAAAGGAAACACCATATATTTT. This chain joins TRBV10-2 and TRBJ1-3; 7 bases are shared with TRBD1. The germline V gene has CDR1 WSHSY and CDR2 SAAADI. The trim removed 6 bases at V and 4 bases at J, leaving 9 bases unmatched. There are 15 residues in the CDR3.

V gene TRBV5-1 combines with J gene TRBJ2-5; TRBD1 might be the D (5 bases). V lost 5 bases, J lost 4 bases, and 18 bases lay in between. In germline, CDR1 is SGHRS, CDR2 YFSETQ. This CDR3 comprises 15 residues. CDR3 in amino acids: CASRAGLAVGETQYF. The CDR3, as DNA: TGCGCCAGCAGGGCAGGGTTGGCGGTCGGAGAGACCCAGTACTTC.

This chain joins TRBV4-1 and TRBJ1-1; D gene ambiguous. The CDR3 runs to 13 residues. Germline assignment: CDR1 MGHRA and CDR2 YSYEKL. V gave up 1 base and J gave up 1 base, with 4 bases separating them. CDR3 bases: TGCGCCAGCAGCCAAGGACAGAACACTGAAGCTTTCTTT. This codes for CASSQGQNTEAFF.

This chain connects TRBV30 to TRBJ2-1; 7 bases line up with TRBD2. Losses at the gene ends were 2 bases for V and 4 bases for J; bases not matched to a gene: 14. CDR1 GTSNPN and CDR2 SVGIG come from the germline V gene (reference sequence). This CDR3 is 17 amino acids long. The CDR3 DNA follows: TGTGCCTGGAGTCCCCGACTAGCTCGATGGGGATACAATGAGCAGTTCTTC. Translated, it gives CAWSPRLARWGYNEQFF.

DNA for the CDR3: TGTGCCAGCACCCGAGTGCGGGACGGCTACACCTTC. Translating gives CASTRVRDGYTF. The V call is TRBV6-5, the J call TRBJ1-2; D might be TRBD1 (5 bases). Trimming took 7 bases from V and 8 from J, leaving 14 bases between them. Germline V gene sequence: CDR1 MNHEY, CDR2 SVGAGI. The CDR3 loop spans 12 amino acids.

The chain recombines TRBV2 with TRBJ1-2; no clear D gene. In germline, CDR1 is SNHLY, CDR2 FYNNEI. The CDR3 is made up of 11 amino acids. V was pared by 7 bases and J by 4 bases, with 7 bases between. CDR3 residues: CASTLGYGYTF. Written as DNA, the CDR3 is TGTGCCAGCACCCTAGGCTATGGCTACACCTTC.

V is TRBV5-5 and J is TRBJ1-6; the D is unclear. V lost 2 bases to trimming and J lost 3 bases, with 12 bases between them. This CDR3 is built from 16 residues. Germline CDR1 reads SGHKS; CDR2 reads YYEKEE (reference sequence). For the CDR3, the DNA is TGTGCCAGCAGCTTTAACGGGATTATCTATAATTCACCCCTCCACTTT. Protein sequence: CASSFNGIIYNSPLHF.

J is TRBJ2-2 and V is TRBV7-9; D is possibly TRBD1 (6 bases). Germline lookup yields CDR1 SEHNR and CDR2 FQNEAQ (reference sequence). This CDR3 spans 17 amino acids. Trimming stripped 0 bases from V and 4 bases from J, with 15 bases between. This CDR3 is CASSLAFGGHLTGELFF. The CDR3 coding sequence is TGTGCCAGCAGCTTAGCTTTTGGGGGACACCTCACCGGGGAGCTGTTTTTT.

The chain uses TRBV5-8 and TRBJ2-6; TRBD1 matches 9 bases. This CDR3 comprises 15 residues. Trimming took 4 bases from V and 13 from J; bases not matched to a gene: 12. CDR1 is SGHTS and CDR2 is YDEGEE in the germline V gene. Written as DNA, the CDR3 is TGTGCCAGCAGCCAAGGGGACAGGGATACAGAAGTCCTGACTTTC. Protein sequence: CASSQGDRDTEVLTF. The variable domain in full, with the rest retrieved from reference TRBV5-8 and TRBJ2-6, is EAGVTQSPTHLIKTRGQQATLRCSPISGHTSVYWYQQALGLGLQFLLWYDEGEERNRGNFPPRFSGRQFPNYSSELNVNALELEDSALYLCASSQGDRDTEVLTFGAGSRLTVL.

This chain joins TRBV30 and TRBJ2-5; 8 nucleotides match TRBD2. Trimming at V came to 2 bases and at J to 7 bases, leaving 6 bases not matched to a gene. The length of the CDR3 is 13 residues. The germline V gene has CDR1 GTSNPN and CDR2 SVGIG (reference sequence). The CDR3 nucleotides are TGTGCCTGGAGTCAAGCGGGGGCGGGGACCCAGTACTTC. It translates to CAWSQAGAGTQYF. Full variable domain (rest looked up from reference TRBV30 and TRBJ2-5): SQTIHQWPATLVQPVGSPLSLECTVEGTSNPNLYWYRQAAGRGLQLLFYSVGIGQISSEVPQNLSASRPQDRQFILSSKKLLLSDSGFYLCAWSQAGAGTQYFGPGTRLLVL.

This clone appeared a single time. V gene TRBV7-9 combines with J gene TRBJ1-4, with D possibly matching TRBD1 (5 bases). This CDR3 has 16 amino acids. Trimming took 4 bases from V and 8 from J, leaving 20 bases between them. Germline loops: CDR1 SEHNR, CDR2 FQNEAQ (reference sequence). The CDR3 DNA follows: TGTGCCAGCAGCTCCAGAGTGGGGGGAAGAGGGGAAAAACTGTTTTTT. This gives the protein CASSSRVGGRGEKLFF.

The chain carries TRBV7-3 and TRBJ1-2; no firm D call. Germline assignment: CDR1 SGHTA and CDR2 FQGTGA. Trimming took 4 bases from V and 4 from J, leaving 10 bases between them. The CDR3 has 13 residues. CDR3 nucleotides: TGTGCCAGCAGCTCACCGGGAAGCTATGGCTACACCTTC. Translation gives CASSSPGSYGYTF.

The chain joins TRBV27 to TRBJ1-2; perhaps TRBD1 as D (6 bases). The CDR3 is 16 residues long. Germline loops: CDR1 MNHEY, CDR2 SMNVEV (reference sequence). V lost 3 bases to trimming and J lost 0 bases, with 14 bases between them. The CDR3 nucleotides are TGTGCCAGCAGTTTGAGGGGGTCCCAAGCTAACTATGGCTACACCTTC. As protein: CASSLRGSQANYGYTF.

V usage is TRBV5-8 and J usage is TRBJ1-1; 7 bases line up with TRBD1. Germline CDR1 reads SGHTS; CDR2 reads YDEGEE. Unmatched junction bases numbered 15, after V lost 2 bases and J lost 14 bases. The CDR3 runs 14 residues. The CDR3 is CASSLSGGSGQPFF. DNA for the CDR3: TGTGCCAGCAGCTTAAGTGGGGGATCGGGACAGCCATTCTTT.

J is TRBJ2-5 and V is TRBV28; 9 positions agree with TRBD1. V trimming: 6 bases; J trimming: 2 bases; junction bases outside the gene matches: 10. The germline V gene has CDR1 MDHEN and CDR2 SYDVKM. The CDR3 is 16 residues long. CDR3 DNA sequence: TGTGCCAGCAGCCTCCCCGGGACAGGGTTGCAAGAGACCCAGTACTTC. It specifies CASSLPGTGLQETQYF.

The CDR3 is CASSGGDRGPDGYTF. In DNA form, the CDR3 reads TGTGCCAGCAGCGGCGGGGACAGGGGGCCGGATGGCTACACCTTC. V usage is TRBV9 and J usage is TRBJ1-2, with 12 bases identical to TRBD1. Germline V gene lookup returns CDR1 SGDLS and CDR2 YYNGEE. This CDR3 region has 15 residues. Unmatched junction bases numbered 6, after V lost 3 bases and J lost 6 bases.

The genes are TRBV7-9 and TRBJ2-7, with TRBD1 matching 8 bases. Germline CDR1 and CDR2: SEHNR and FQNEAQ (reference sequence). This CDR3 has 15 amino acids. Trimming took 6 bases from V and 5 from J; bases not matched to a gene: 12. The CDR3 sequence: CASSSKQGVRDEQYF. Written as DNA, the CDR3 is TGTGCCAGCAGTTCCAAACAGGGGGTCCGGGACGAGCAGTACTTC.

The CDR3, as DNA: TGTGCCAGCAGCGTAGGGAGACCGCCTAAAGTTGGCGAGACCCAGTACTTC. Translation gives CASSVGRPPKVGETQYF. J is TRBJ2-5 and V is TRBV9; no definite D call. The CDR3 totals 17 residues. V lost 0 bases to trimming and J lost 5 bases, with 20 bases between them. In germline, CDR1 is SGDLS, CDR2 YYNGEE.

CDR3 protein: CASSPPGTANYGYTF. The CDR3, as DNA: TGTGCCAGCTCACCCCCCGGGACAGCTAACTATGGCTACACCTTC. The chain couples TRBV18 to TRBJ1-2; 7 bases match TRBD1. Germline CDR1 is KGHSH and CDR2 is LQKENI. The ends lost 3 bases at V and 0 bases at J; junction bases unmatched: 4. The CDR3 sequence is 15 residues long.

The chain has TRBV6-5 and TRBJ1-5; 7 bases match TRBD1. Germline trimming cut 5 bases from V and 5 bases from J; bases unmatched to any gene: 3. The CDR3 sequence is 13 residues long. Germline values: CDR1 MNHEY, CDR2 SVGAGI. Here the CDR3 reads CASSRQGDQPQHF. The CDR3, as DNA: TGTGCCAGCAGTAGACAGGGAGATCAGCCCCAGCATTTT.

J is TRBJ2-3 and V is TRBV2; 7 positions match TRBD1. This CDR3 has 15 amino acids. J lost 4 bases, V lost 6 bases, and 10 bases had no gene match. The germline V gene has CDR1 SNHLY and CDR2 FYNNEI. The CDR3 bases are TGTGCCAGCAGCACTAGACAGGGAATAGCAGATACGCAGTATTTT. Its protein product is CASSTRQGIADTQYF. Complete variable domain (other parts from reference TRBV2 and TRBJ2-3): EPEVTQTPSHQVTQMGQEVILRCVPISNHLYFYWYRQILGQKVEFLVSFYNNEISEKSEIFDDQFSVERPDGSNFTLKIRSTKLEDSAMYFCASSTRQGIADTQYFGPGTRLTVL.

The V and J genes are TRBV4-3 and TRBJ2-7, with 8 bases aligning to TRBD1. The CDR3 covers 15 residues. Germline V gives CDR1 LGHNA, CDR2 YSLEER. Trimming took 0 bases from V and 2 from J; bases not matched to a gene: 3. In DNA, the CDR3 is TGCGCCAGCAGCCAAGATAGGGGACAGGCCTACGAGCAGTACTTC. This sequence encodes CASSQDRGQAYEQYF.

Here the CDR3 reads CASSPQTSPETQYF. The CDR3 DNA follows: TGTGCCAGCAGTCCCCAGACTAGTCCGGAGACCCAGTACTTC. J is TRBJ2-5 and V is TRBV6-5, with D perhaps matching TRBD2 (6 bases). The CDR3 extends over 14 amino acids. Trimming shortened V by 5 bases and J by 5 bases, and 15 bases separated the two germline ends. The germline V gene has CDR1 MNHEY and CDR2 SVGAGI.

This chain uses TRBV5-6 with TRBJ1-2, with a possible D match to TRBD1 (6 bases). Germline V gene data show CDR1 as SGHDT and CDR2 as YYEEEE. The CDR3 consists of 16 residues. Deletions cut 0 bases from V and 6 bases from J, with 18 bases between. CDR3 sequence: CASSLDLRGPGHGYTF. The DNA of the CDR3 is TGTGCCAGCAGCTTGGATCTGCGGGGGCCGGGCCATGGCTACACCTTC. The variable domain in full, with the rest retrieved from reference TRBV5-6 and TRBJ1-2, is DAGVTQSPTHLIKTRGQQVTLRCSPKSGHDTVSWYQQALGQGPQFIFQYYEEEERQRGNFPDRFSGHQFPNYSSELNVNALLLGDSALYLCASSLDLRGPGHGYTFGSGTRLTVV.